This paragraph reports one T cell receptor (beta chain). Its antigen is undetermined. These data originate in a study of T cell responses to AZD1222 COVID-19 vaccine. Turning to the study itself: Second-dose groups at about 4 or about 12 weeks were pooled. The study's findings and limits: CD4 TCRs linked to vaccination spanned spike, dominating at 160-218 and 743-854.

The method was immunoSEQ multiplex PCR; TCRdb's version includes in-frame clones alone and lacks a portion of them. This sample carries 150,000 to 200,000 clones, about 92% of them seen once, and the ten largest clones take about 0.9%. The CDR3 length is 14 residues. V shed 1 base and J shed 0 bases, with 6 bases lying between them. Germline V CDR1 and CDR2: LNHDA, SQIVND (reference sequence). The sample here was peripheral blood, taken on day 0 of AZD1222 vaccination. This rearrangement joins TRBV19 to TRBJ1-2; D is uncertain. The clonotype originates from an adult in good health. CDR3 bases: TGTGCCAGTAGTATAGTGTCAGCTAACTATGGCTACACCTTC. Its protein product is CASSIVSANYGYTF.